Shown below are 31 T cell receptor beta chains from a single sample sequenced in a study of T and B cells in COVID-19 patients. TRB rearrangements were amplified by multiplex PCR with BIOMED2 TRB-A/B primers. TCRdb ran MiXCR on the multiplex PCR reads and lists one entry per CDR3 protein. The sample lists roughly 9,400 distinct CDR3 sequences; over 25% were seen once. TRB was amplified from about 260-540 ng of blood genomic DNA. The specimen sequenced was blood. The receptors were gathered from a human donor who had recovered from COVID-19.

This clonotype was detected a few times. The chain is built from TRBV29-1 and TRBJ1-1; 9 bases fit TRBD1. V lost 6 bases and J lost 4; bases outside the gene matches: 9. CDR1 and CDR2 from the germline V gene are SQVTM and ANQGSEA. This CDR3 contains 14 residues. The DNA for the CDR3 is TGCAGCGTCCCCTTTGAGACAGGGGGCACTGAAGCTTTCTTT. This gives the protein CSVPFETGGTEAFF.

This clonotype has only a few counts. The CDR3 is CASSLPETGGTEAFF. The DNA of the CDR3 is TGTGCCAGCAGCTTACCAGAAACAGGGGGCACTGAAGCTTTCTTT. The chain carries TRBV7-6 and TRBJ1-1; the match to TRBD1 covers 8 bases. Germline-derived CDR1 and CDR2 are SGHVS and FNYEAQ. After removal of 2 bases from V and 4 bases from J, the junction contained 6 bases not matched to a gene. This CDR3 has 15 residues. Supplemented by reference TRBV7-6 and TRBJ1-1, the full variable domain reads GAGVSQSPRYKVTKRGQDVALRCDPISGHVSLYWYRQALGQGPEFLTYFNYEAQQDKSGLPNDRFSAERPEGSISTLTIQRTEQRDSAMYRCASSLPETGGTEAFFGQGTRLTVV.

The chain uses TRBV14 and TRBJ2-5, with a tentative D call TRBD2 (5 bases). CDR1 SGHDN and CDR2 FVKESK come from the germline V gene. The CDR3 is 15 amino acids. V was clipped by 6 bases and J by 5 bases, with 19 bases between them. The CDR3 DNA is TGTGCCAGCAGTTCGGGAACCTGGGTTTATGAGACCCAGTACTTC. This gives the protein CASSSGTWVYETQYF.

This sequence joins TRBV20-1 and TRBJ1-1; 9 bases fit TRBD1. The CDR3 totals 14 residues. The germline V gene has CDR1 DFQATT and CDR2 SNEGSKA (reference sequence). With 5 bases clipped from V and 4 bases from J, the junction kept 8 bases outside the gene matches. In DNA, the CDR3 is TGCAGTGCTCTCACCGGGACAGGGTTCACTGAAGCTTTCTTT. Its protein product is CSALTGTGFTEAFF.

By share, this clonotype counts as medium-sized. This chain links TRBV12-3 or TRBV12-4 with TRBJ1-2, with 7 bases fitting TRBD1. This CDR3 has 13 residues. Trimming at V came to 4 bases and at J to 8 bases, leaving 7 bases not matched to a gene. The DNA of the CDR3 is TGTGCCAGCAGTTCGGAGGGGGCGCGGGGCTACACCTTC. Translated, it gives CASSSEGARGYTF.

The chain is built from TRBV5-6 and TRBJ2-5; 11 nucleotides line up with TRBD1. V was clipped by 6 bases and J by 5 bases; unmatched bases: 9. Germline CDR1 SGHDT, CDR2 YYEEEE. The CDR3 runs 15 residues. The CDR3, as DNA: TGTGCCAGCATTATGAGGGGACAGGGGGACGAGACCCAGTACTTC. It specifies CASIMRGQGDETQYF.

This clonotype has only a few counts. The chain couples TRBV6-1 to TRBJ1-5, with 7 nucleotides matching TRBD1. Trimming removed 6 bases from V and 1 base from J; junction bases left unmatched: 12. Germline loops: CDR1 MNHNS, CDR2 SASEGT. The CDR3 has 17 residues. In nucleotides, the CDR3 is TGTGCCAGCAGCCCACAGGGGAAAAAGGAAAGCAATCAGCCCCAGCATTTT. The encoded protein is CASSPQGKKESNQPQHF.

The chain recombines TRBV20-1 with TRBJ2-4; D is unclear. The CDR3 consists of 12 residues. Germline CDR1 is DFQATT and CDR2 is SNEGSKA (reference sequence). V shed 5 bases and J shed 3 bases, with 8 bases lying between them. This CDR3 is CSALDGKNIQYF. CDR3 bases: TGCAGTGCTCTGGACGGCAAAAACATTCAGTACTTC.

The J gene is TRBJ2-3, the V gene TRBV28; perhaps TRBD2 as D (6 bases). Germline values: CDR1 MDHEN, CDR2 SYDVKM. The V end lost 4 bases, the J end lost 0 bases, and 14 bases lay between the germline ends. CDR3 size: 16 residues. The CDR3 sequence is CASSSISSVSTDTQYF. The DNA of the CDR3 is TGTGCCAGCAGTTCCATTTCTAGCGTCAGCACAGATACGCAGTATTTT.

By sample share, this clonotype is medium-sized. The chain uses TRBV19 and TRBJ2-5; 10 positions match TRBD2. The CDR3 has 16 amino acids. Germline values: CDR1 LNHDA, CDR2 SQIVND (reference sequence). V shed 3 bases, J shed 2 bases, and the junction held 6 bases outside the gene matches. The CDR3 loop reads CASSIVSGRTQETQYF. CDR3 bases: TGTGCCAGTAGTATCGTTAGCGGGAGGACTCAAGAGACCCAGTACTTC.

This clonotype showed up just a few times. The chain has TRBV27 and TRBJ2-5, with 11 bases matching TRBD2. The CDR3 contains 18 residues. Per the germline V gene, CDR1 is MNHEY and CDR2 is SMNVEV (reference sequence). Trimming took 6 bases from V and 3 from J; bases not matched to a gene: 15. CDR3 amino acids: CASSPIAGGRERKETQYF. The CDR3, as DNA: TGTGCCAGCAGCCCTATAGCGGGAGGGAGGGAAAGAAAAGAGACCCAGTACTTC.

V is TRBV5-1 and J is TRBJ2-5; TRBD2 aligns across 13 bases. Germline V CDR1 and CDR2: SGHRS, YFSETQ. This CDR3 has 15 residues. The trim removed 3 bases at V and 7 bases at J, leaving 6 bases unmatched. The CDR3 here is CASSSGLAGSGTQYF. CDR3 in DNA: TGCGCCAGCAGCTCGGGACTAGCGGGATCTGGGACCCAGTACTTC.

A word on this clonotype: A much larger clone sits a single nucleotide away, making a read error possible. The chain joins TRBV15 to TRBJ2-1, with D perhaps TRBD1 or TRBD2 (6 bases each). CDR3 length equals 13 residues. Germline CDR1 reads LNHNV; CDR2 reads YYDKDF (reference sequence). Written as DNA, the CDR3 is TGTGCCACCAGCAGAGTAAGGGGGGCTGAGCAGCTCTTC. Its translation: CATSRVRGAEQLF.

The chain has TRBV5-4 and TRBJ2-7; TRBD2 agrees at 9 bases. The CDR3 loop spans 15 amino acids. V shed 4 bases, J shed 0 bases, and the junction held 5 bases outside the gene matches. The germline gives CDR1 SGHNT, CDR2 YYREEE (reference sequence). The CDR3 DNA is TGTGCCAGCAGCCCCTCGACTAGCGGCTCCTACGAGCAGTACTTC. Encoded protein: CASSPSTSGSYEQYF. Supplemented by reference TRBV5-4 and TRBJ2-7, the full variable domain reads ETGVTQSPTHLIKTRGQQVTLRCSSQSGHNTVSWYQQALGQGPQFIFQYYREEENGRGNFPPRFSGLQFPNYSSELNVNALELDDSALYLCASSPSTSGSYEQYFGPGTRLTVT.

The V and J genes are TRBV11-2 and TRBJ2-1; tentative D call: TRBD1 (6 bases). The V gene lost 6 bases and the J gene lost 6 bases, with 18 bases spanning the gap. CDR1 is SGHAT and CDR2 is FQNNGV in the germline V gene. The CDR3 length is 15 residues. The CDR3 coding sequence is TGTGCCAGCAGAACGGCCGGGACATCCGGCAATGAGCAGTTCTTC. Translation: CASRTAGTSGNEQFF. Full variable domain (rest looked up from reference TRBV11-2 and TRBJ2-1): EAGVAQSPRYKIIEKRQSVAFWCNPISGHATLYWYQQILGQGPKLLIQFQNNGVVDDSQLPKDRFSAERLKGVDSTLKIQPAKLEDSAVYLCASRTAGTSGNEQFFGPGTRLTVL.

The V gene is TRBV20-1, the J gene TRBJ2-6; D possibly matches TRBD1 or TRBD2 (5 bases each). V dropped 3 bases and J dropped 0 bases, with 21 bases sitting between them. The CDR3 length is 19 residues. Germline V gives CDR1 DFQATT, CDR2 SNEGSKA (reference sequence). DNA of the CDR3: TGCAGTGCTAGGACTGTCGCCGAGGGGCCGAGCTCTGGGGCCAACGTCCTGACTTTC. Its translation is CSARTVAEGPSSGANVLTF.

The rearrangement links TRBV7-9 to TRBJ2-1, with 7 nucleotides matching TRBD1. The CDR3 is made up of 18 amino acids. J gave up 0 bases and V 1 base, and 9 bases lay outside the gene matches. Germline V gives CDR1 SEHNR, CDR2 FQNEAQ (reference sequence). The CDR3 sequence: CASSLGSLRGPSYNEQFF. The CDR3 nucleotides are TGTGCCAGCAGCTTAGGCTCACTAAGGGGGCCCTCCTACAATGAGCAGTTCTTC. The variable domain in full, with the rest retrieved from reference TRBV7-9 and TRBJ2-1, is DTGVSQNPRHKITKRGQNVTFRCDPISEHNRLYWYRQTLGQGPEFLTYFQNEAQLEKSRLLSDRFSAERPKGSFSTLEIQRTEQGDSAMYLCASSLGSLRGPSYNEQFFGPGTRLTVL.

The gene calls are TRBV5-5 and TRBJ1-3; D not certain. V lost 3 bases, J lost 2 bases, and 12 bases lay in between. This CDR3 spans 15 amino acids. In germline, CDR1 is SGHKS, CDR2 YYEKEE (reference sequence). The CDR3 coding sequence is TGTGCCAGCAGCTCTTTGAGAGGGCCTGGAAACACCATATATTTT. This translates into CASSSLRGPGNTIYF.

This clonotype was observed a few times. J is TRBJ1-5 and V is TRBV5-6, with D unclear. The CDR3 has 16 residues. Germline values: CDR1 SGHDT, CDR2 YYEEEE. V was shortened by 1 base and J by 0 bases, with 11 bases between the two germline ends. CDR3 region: CASSLRELYSNQPQHF. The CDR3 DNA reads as TGTGCCAGCAGCTTGAGAGAGCTCTATAGCAATCAGCCCCAGCATTTT.

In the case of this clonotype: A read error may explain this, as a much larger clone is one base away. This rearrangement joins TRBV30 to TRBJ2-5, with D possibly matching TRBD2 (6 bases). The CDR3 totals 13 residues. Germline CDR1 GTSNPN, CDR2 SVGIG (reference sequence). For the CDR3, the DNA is TGTGCCTCCTCAGGAGGGGAAAGGGAGACCAAGTACTTC. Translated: CASSGGERETKYF.

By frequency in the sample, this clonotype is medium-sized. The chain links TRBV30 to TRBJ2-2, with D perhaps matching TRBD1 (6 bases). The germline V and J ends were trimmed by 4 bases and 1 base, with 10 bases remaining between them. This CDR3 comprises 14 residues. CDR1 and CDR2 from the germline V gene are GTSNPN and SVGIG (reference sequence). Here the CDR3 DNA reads TGTGCCTGGAATCCAGGGGAGAACACCGGGGAGCTGTTTTTT. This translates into CAWNPGENTGELFF. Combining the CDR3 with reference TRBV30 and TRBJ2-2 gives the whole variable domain SQTIHQWPATLVQPVGSPLSLECTVEGTSNPNLYWYRQAAGRGLQLLFYSVGIGQISSEVPQNLSASRPQDRQFILSSKKLLLSDSGFYLCAWNPGENTGELFFGEGSRLTVL.

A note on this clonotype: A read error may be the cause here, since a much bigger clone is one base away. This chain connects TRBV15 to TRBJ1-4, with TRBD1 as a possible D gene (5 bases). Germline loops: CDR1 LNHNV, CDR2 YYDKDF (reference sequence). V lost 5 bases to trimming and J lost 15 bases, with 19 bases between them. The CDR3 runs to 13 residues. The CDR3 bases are TGTGCCACCAGCCCAGGGTACGGGGTGGAAATGTTTTTT. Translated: CATSPGYGVEMFF.

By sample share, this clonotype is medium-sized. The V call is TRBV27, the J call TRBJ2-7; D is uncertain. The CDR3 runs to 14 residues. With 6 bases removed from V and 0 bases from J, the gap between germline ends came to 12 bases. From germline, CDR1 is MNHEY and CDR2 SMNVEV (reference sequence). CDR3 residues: CASSVTVSSYEQYF. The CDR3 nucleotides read TGTGCCAGCAGCGTGACGGTGAGCTCCTACGAGCAGTACTTC.

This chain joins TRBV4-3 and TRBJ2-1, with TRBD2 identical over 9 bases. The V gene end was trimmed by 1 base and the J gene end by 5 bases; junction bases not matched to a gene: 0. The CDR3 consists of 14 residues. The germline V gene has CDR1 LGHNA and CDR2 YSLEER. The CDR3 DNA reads TGCGCCAGCAGCCAAGGACTAGCGGACAATGAGCAGTTCTTC. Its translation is CASSQGLADNEQFF.

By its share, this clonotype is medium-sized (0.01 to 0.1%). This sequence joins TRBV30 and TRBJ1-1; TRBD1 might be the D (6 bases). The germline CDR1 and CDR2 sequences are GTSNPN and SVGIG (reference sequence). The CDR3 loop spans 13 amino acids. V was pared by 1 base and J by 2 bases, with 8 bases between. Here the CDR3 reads CAWSEQGNTEAFF. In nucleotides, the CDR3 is TGTGCCTGGAGTGAACAGGGTAACACTGAAGCTTTCTTT.

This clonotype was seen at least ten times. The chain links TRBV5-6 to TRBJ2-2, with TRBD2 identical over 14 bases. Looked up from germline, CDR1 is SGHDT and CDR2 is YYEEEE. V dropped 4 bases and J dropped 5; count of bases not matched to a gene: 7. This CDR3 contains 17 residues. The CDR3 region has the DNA TGTGCCAGCAGCCCGGGACTAGCGGGAGTAGGAACCGGGGAGCTGTTTTTT. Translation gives CASSPGLAGVGTGELFF.

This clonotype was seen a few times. CDR3 loop: CASSIQGLGMNTEAFF. The CDR3 DNA sequence: TGTGCCAGTAGTATTCAGGGGCTGGGAATGAACACTGAAGCTTTCTTT. V and J are TRBV19 and TRBJ1-1, with D maybe TRBD1 (6 bases). The V gene lost 3 bases and the J gene lost 0 bases, with 14 bases spanning the gap. The germline V gene has CDR1 LNHDA and CDR2 SQIVND (reference sequence). CDR3 size: 16 residues.

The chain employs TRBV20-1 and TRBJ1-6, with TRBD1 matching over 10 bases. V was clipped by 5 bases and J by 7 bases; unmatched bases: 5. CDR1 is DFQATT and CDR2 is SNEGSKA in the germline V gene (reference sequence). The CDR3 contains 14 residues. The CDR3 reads CSAHLDRGNSPLHF. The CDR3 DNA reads TGCAGTGCTCACTTGGACAGGGGGAATTCACCCCTCCACTTT.

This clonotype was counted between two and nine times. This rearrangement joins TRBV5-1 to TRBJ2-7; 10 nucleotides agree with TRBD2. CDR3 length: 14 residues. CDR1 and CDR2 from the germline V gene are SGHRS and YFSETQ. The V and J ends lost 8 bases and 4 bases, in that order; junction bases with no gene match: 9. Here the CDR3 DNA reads TGCGCCAGTTCGAGCGGGGGGGGCTCGTACGAGCAGTACTTC. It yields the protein CASSSGGGSYEQYF.

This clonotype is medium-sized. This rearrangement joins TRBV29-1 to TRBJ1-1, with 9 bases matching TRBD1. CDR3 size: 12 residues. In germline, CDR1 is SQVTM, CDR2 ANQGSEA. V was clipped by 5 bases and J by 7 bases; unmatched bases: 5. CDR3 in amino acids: CSVPGTGFEAFF. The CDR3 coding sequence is TGCAGCGTTCCCGGGACAGGGTTTGAAGCTTTCTTT.

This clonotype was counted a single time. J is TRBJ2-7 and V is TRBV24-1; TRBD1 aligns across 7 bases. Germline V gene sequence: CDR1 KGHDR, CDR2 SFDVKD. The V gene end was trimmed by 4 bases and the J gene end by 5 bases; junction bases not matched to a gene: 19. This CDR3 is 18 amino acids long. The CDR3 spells CATSEMWWAGQASHEQYF. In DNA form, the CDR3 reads TGTGCCACCAGTGAGATGTGGTGGGCCGGACAGGCCAGCCACGAGCAGTACTTC.